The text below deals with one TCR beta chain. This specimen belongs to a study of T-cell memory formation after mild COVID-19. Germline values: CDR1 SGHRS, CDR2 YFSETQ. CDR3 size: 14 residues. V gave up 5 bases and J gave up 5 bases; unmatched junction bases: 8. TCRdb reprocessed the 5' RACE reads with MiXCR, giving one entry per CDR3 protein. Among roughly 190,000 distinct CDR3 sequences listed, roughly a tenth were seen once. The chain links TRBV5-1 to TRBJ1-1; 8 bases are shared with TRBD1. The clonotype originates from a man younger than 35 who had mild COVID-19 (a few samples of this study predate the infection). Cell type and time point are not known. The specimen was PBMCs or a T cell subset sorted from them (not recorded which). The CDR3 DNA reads TGCGCCAGCAGTCTCGGACAGGGCGGAACTGAAGCTTTCTTT. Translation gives CASSLGQGGTEAFF.